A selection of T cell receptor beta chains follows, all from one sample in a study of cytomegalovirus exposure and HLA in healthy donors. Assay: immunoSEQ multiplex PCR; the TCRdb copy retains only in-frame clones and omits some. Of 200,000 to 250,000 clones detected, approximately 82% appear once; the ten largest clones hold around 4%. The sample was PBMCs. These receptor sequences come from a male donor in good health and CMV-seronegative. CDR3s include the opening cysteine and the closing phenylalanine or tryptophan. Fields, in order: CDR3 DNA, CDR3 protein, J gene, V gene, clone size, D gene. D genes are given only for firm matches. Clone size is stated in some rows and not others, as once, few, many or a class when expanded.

TGTGCCAGCAGTTACTCTAATAGTGTTCCAACTGAGCAGTTCTTC | CASSYSNSVPTEQFF | TRBJ2-1 | TRBV6-5 | - | -
TGTGCCAGCAGTTCAACAGGATACAATGAGCAGTTCTTC | CASSSTGYNEQFF | TRBJ2-1 | TRBV27 | - | -
TGTGCCAGCAGCTTAGCCGGGACAGCGTACAATGAGCAGTTCTTC | CASSLAGTAYNEQFF | TRBJ2-1 | TRBV7-9 | few | TRBD1
TGTGCCAGCAGTGAACTAGCGGGGGCGGGGGATACGCAGTATTTT | CASSELAGAGDTQYF | TRBJ2-3 | TRBV2 | - | TRBD2
TGTGCCAGCAGACACACAGGGGCCAGCTCCTATAATTCACCCCTCCACTTT | CASRHTGASSYNSPLHF | TRBJ1-6 | TRBV5-6 | - | TRBD1
TGTGCCAGCAGATTGGACACCCACACCGGGGAGCTGTTTTTT | CASRLDTHTGELFF | TRBJ2-2 | TRBV9 | once | -
TGTGCCAGTAGTATCCGGCGGAGCACAGATACGCAGTATTTT | CASSIRRSTDTQYF | TRBJ2-3 | TRBV19 | - | -
TGTGCCAGCAGCTTCTTAATGGGGGGGCGAACTGAAGCTTTCTTT | CASSFLMGGRTEAFF | TRBJ1-1 | TRBV11-2 | - | -
TGTGCCAGCAGTCCCACCCCAGACAGGGAAGGTGGAGAGACCCAGTACTTC | CASSPTPDREGGETQYF | TRBJ2-5 | TRBV27 | - | TRBD1
TGTGCCAGCAGCCCCCGGGACAGACTCACAGATACGCAGTATTTT | CASSPRDRLTDTQYF | TRBJ2-3 | TRBV5-5 | - | TRBD1
TGTGCCAGCAGCTTCGGGACAGTGTCTGAAAAACTGTTTTTT | CASSFGTVSEKLFF | TRBJ1-4 | TRBV7-6 | - | TRBD1
TGCGCCAGCAGCTTGGTCCGAGGGTGGGACACAGATACGCAGTATTTT | CASSLVRGWDTDTQYF | TRBJ2-3 | TRBV5-1 | - | -
TGTGCCAGCAGCGCCGAGGACAGGGGCAATCAGCCCCAGCATTTT | CASSAEDRGNQPQHF | TRBJ1-5 | TRBV5-6 | - | TRBD1
TGTGCCAGCTCACCACTAGCGGGAGGGAGCACAGATACGCAGTATTTT | CASSPLAGGSTDTQYF | TRBJ2-3 | TRBV18 | - | TRBD2
TGTGCCAGCTCCGTGCGCCCCCCCCGCAGCACAGATACGCAGTATTTT | CASSVRPPRSTDTQYF | TRBJ2-3 | TRBV27 | - | -
TGTGCCAGCAGTGAGGCGGGGACAGGGCTTTACAATGAGCAGTTCTTC | CASSEAGTGLYNEQFF | TRBJ2-1 | TRBV6-4 | - | TRBD1
TGTGCCAGCAGTTTATCGGCCCCCTACAATGAGCAGTTCTTC | CASSLSAPYNEQFF | TRBJ2-1 | TRBV27 | - | -
TGTGCCAGTAGTGTATACGGGATTACCCAAGAGACCCAGTACTTC | CASSVYGITQETQYF | TRBJ2-5 | TRBV19 | - | -
TGTGCCAGCGGGCGTACATCATTCAATGAGCAGTTCTTC | CASGRTSFNEQFF | TRBJ2-1 | TRBV9 | - | -
TGTGCCAGCAGCTCCTCCGGGACAGATGGCTACACCTTC | CASSSSGTDGYTF | TRBJ1-2 | TRBV7-6 | - | TRBD1
TGTGCCAGCAGCCGTGACAGGGATCGTAACTATGGCTACACCTTC | CASSRDRDRNYGYTF | TRBJ1-2 | TRBV6-1 | - | TRBD1
TGTGCCAGCTCACCACCGAAAGGGGGAGACAGGGCGGTCTACGAGCAGTACTTC | CASSPPKGGDRAVYEQYF | TRBJ2-7 | TRBV18 | - | TRBD1
TGTGCCAGCAGTTACTCCCAGGGGACTGGAAACACCATATATTTT | CASSYSQGTGNTIYF | TRBJ1-3 | TRBV6-5 | - | -
TGTGCCAGTAGTATGGCCGGGACTAGTGGGGAGACCCAGTACTTC | CASSMAGTSGETQYF | TRBJ2-5 | TRBV19 | - | TRBD2
TGCAGCGTTGATAACAGGGGTAATACCTACGAGCAGTACTTC | CSVDNRGNTYEQYF | TRBJ2-7 | TRBV29-1 | - | TRBD1
TGTGCCAGCAGCCTTAATGGAGCGGGAGGGGACGAGCAGTACTTC | CASSLNGAGGDEQYF | TRBJ2-7 | TRBV7-3 | - | TRBD2
TGCGCCAGCAGCCAAGCGGAGAACTATCAGCCCCAGCATTTT | CASSQAENYQPQHF | TRBJ1-5 | TRBV4-1 | - | -
TGTGCCAGCAGCTCAAGACAGGGGGCTTTCTACGAGCAGTACTTC | CASSSRQGAFYEQYF | TRBJ2-7 | TRBV7-9 | - | TRBD1
TGTGCCAGTAGTACACTCGACAGGGTCAATTCACCCCTCCACTTT | CASSTLDRVNSPLHF | TRBJ1-6 | TRBV19 | - | TRBD1
TGTGCCAGCAGTGACCGACAGGGAGGAAGCAATCAGCCCCAGCATTTT | CASSDRQGGSNQPQHF | TRBJ1-5 | TRBV2 | once | TRBD1
TGCGCCAGCAGCTTCGGTCACAGGGGTATCCAAGAGACCCAGTACTTC | CASSFGHRGIQETQYF | TRBJ2-5 | TRBV5-1 | - | TRBD1
TGTGCCAGCAGTAGTAGCGGGGCTCCTGGGAGCGAGCAGTACTTC | CASSSSGAPGSEQYF | TRBJ2-7 | TRBV28 | - | TRBD2
TGTGCCAGCAGGAGCACAGGGGCCGACACCGGGGAGCTGTTTTTT | CASRSTGADTGELFF | TRBJ2-2 | TRBV6-1 | few | TRBD1
TGCGCCAGCAGCTTGTATCCAGATAACACTGAAGCTTTCTTT | CASSLYPDNTEAFF | TRBJ1-1 | TRBV5-1 | - | -
TGCAGCGTCGGACTCAACGCACCTGGAAACACCATATATTTT | CSVGLNAPGNTIYF | TRBJ1-3 | TRBV29-1 | - | -
TGCGCCAGCAGCCAAGTTTTGCGGGAGGACCAAGAGACCCAGTACTTC | CASSQVLREDQETQYF | TRBJ2-5 | TRBV4-1 | - | TRBD2
TGTGCCAGCAGCTTAGAGGGCGGGGGCGGCTATGGCTACACCTTC | CASSLEGGGGYGYTF | TRBJ1-2 | TRBV7-9 | - | -
TGCGCCAGCAGCCCTTACAGGGCCGGGGAGCTGTTTTTT | CASSPYRAGELFF | TRBJ2-2 | TRBV10-1 | - | -
TGTGCCACCAGCAGAGTAAACAGGGAGGGGGGCTACACCTTC | CATSRVNREGGYTF | TRBJ1-2 | TRBV15 | - | -
TGTGCCAGTAGCGGGACACCTAACTATGGCTACACCTTC | CASSGTPNYGYTF | TRBJ1-2 | TRBV19 | - | -
TGTGCCATCAGTGTCTTGGGCAGCGAGCAGTACTTC | CAISVLGSEQYF | TRBJ2-7 | TRBV10-3 | - | -
TGTGCCAGCAGGACAGTAGCGGGTGGGGTGCAAGAGACCCAGTACTTC | CASRTVAGGVQETQYF | TRBJ2-5 | TRBV2 | - | TRBD2